These 17 T cell receptor beta chains were sequenced from one sample in a study of blood T cell repertoires in COVID-19. Assay used: immunoSEQ multiplex PCR; TCRdb lists only in-frame clones, some missing. Found here are about 220,000 clones, 85% to 90% of them singletons; the top ten hold around 3.2%. The specimen sequenced was PBMCs or T cells enriched from blood (not recorded which). The receptors derive from a woman between 18 and 30 years old in a cohort exposed to, infected with or recovered from COVID-19 (not recorded which).

Worth noting for this clone: At the DNA level, this CDR3 is encoded by other sequences in the same sample as well. The chain links TRBV3-1 (or the pseudogene TRBV3-2) to TRBJ1-5; D call uncertain. Germline-derived CDR1 and CDR2 are LGHDT and YNNKEL (reference sequence). This CDR3 has 14 amino acids. The V end was cut by 1 base, the J end by 4 bases, with 8 bases between. In DNA, the CDR3 is TGTGCCAGCAGCCAAGTGGGCGGGAATCAGCCCCAGCATTTT. Amino acid sequence: CASSQVGGNQPQHF.

The chain recombines TRBV3-1 (or the pseudogene TRBV3-2) with TRBJ1-1, with D unresolved. Germline V gives CDR1 LGHDT, CDR2 YNNKEL (reference sequence). V was shortened by 4 bases and J by 5 bases, with 11 bases between the two germline ends. This CDR3 has 13 amino acids. The CDR3 sequence: CASSPYQRTEAFF. The CDR3 DNA follows: TGTGCCAGCAGCCCCTATCAGCGGACTGAAGCTTTCTTT.

This chain joins TRBV6-1 and TRBJ1-6, with TRBD1 identical over 9 bases. The CDR3 totals 16 residues. V lost 2 bases, J lost 7 bases, and 6 bases stayed unmatched. Per the germline V gene, CDR1 is MNHNS and CDR2 is SASEGT. CDR3 bases: TGTGCCAGCAGTGAACAAGGGACAGGGTTGAATTCACCCCTCCACTTT. This gives the protein CASSEQGTGLNSPLHF.

This chain uses TRBV6-5 with TRBJ1-2, with a possible D match to TRBD1 (5 bases). This CDR3 comprises 13 residues. V was trimmed by 6 bases and J by 1 base, leaving 9 bases between them. Per germline, CDR1 MNHEY and CDR2 SVGAGI. CDR3 region: CASSLDSNYGYTF. In DNA form, the CDR3 reads TGTGCCAGCAGCCTCGACAGTAACTATGGCTACACCTTC.

The V gene is TRBV11-2, the J gene TRBJ2-7; 11 positions agree with TRBD2. V dropped 3 bases and J dropped 3; count of bases not matched to a gene: 4. Germline V gene lookup returns CDR1 SGHAT and CDR2 FQNNGV. This CDR3 region has 15 residues. The CDR3 protein is CASSFLSGRGYEQYF. CDR3 DNA: TGTGCCAGCAGCTTTCTTAGCGGGAGGGGCTACGAGCAGTACTTC.

V and J are TRBV24-1 and TRBJ2-1; 8 bases match TRBD1. CDR3 length: 13 amino acids. Trimming at V came to 5 bases and at J to 8 bases, leaving 4 bases not matched to a gene. CDR1 KGHDR and CDR2 SFDVKD come from the germline V gene. The CDR3 sequence is CATSGADRDEQFF. The CDR3, as DNA: TGTGCCACCAGTGGCGCGGACAGGGATGAGCAGTTCTTC.

CDR3: CASSTGGTPDNEQFF. CDR3 sequence (DNA): TGTGCCAGCAGTACGGGAGGGACCCCTGACAATGAGCAGTTCTTC. The chain carries TRBV28 and TRBJ2-1; TRBD2 aligns across 8 bases. Germline CDR1 and CDR2: MDHEN and SYDVKM. V gave up 5 bases and J gave up 5 bases; unmatched junction bases: 8. The CDR3 contains 15 residues.

The rearrangement uses TRBV5-8 and TRBJ2-1; D is uncertain. Germline-derived CDR1 and CDR2 are SGHTS and YDEGEE. This CDR3 has 16 amino acids. V dropped 6 bases and J dropped 2 bases, with 18 bases sitting between them. DNA of the CDR3: TGTGCCAGCAATCCCCCTCTAGGCCCTACCTACAATGAGCAGTTCTTC. It is translated as CASNPPLGPTYNEQFF.

The chain couples TRBV5-1 to TRBJ2-1; TRBD1 aligns across 9 bases. Germline V gives CDR1 SGHRS, CDR2 YFSETQ. The V and J ends lost 4 bases and 8 bases, in that order; junction bases with no gene match: 13. The CDR3 is 16 residues long. This chain's CDR3 is CASSLGTGYQYHEQFF. CDR3 DNA: TGCGCCAGCAGCCTCGGGACAGGGTATCAATACCATGAGCAGTTCTTC. The full variable domain, in which reference TRBV5-1 and TRBJ2-1 provide the parts outside the CDR3, is KAGVTQTPRYLIKTRGQQVTLSCSPISGHRSVSWYQQTPGQGLQFLFEYFSETQRNKGNFPGRFSGRQFSNSRSEMNVSTLELGDSALYLCASSLGTGYQYHEQFFGPGTRLTVL.

This clone was counted once. This chain links TRBV24-1 with TRBJ2-5; a weak D match, TRBD1 (6 bases). Germline lookup yields CDR1 KGHDR and CDR2 SFDVKD. CDR3 length equals 14 residues. V was pared by 6 bases and J by 1 base, with 11 bases between. In DNA form, the CDR3 reads TGTGCCACCAGTCCTAAGGACAGCCAAGAGACCCAGTACTTC. Protein: CATSPKDSQETQYF.

Remarks on this clone: Other nucleotide sequences in the sample specify the same CDR3. The rearrangement links TRBV7-3 to TRBJ2-1, with D hard to call. Per the germline V gene, CDR1 is SGHTA and CDR2 is FQGTGA. The V gene lost 5 bases and the J gene lost 7 bases, with 9 bases spanning the gap. The length of the CDR3 is 12 residues. DNA of the CDR3: TGTGCCAGCAGCCCCGGTGGTAATGAGCAGTTCTTC. Translating gives CASSPGGNEQFF.

The chain carries TRBV5-1 and TRBJ2-3, with TRBD2 matching 8 bases. This CDR3 has 14 amino acids. With V trimmed by 2 bases and J by 5 bases, 4 bases remained unmatched. Per germline, CDR1 SGHRS and CDR2 YFSETQ. The CDR3 loop reads CASSLGAGEDTQYF. CDR3 in DNA: TGCGCCAGCAGCTTAGGAGCGGGAGAAGATACGCAGTATTTT.

V and J are TRBV20-1 and TRBJ1-5, with no clear D. Trimming shortened V by 3 bases and J by 2 bases, and 11 bases separated the two germline ends. From germline, CDR1 is DFQATT and CDR2 SNEGSKA (reference sequence). The CDR3 consists of 14 residues. In DNA, the CDR3 is TGCAGTGCTAGTCGGGAGGGAGGCAATCAGCCCCAGCATTTT. Translation gives CSASREGGNQPQHF.

The chain has TRBV5-1 and TRBJ1-2, with D possibly TRBD1 on 5 matching bases. Per the germline V gene, CDR1 is SGHRS and CDR2 is YFSETQ. This CDR3 has 12 amino acids. With 4 bases removed from V and 6 bases from J, the gap between germline ends came to 10 bases. CDR3 DNA sequence: TGCGCCAGCAGCCTGGGGCCAGATGGCTACACCTTC. This codes for CASSLGPDGYTF. Full variable domain (outside the CDR3, taken from reference TRBV5-1 and TRBJ1-2): KAGVTQTPRYLIKTRGQQVTLSCSPISGHRSVSWYQQTPGQGLQFLFEYFSETQRNKGNFPGRFSGRQFSNSRSEMNVSTLELGDSALYLCASSLGPDGYTFGSGTRLTVV.

The table lists this clone with a count of one. The rearrangement links TRBV28 to TRBJ1-4, with D maybe TRBD1 (5 bases). The CDR3 sequence is 14 residues long. Germline-derived CDR1 and CDR2 are MDHEN and SYDVKM. Trimming pared 1 base from V and 6 bases from J, leaving 9 bases between. Written as DNA, the CDR3 is TGTGCCAGCAGTTTATCAGGGATCGATGAAAAACTGTTTTTT. Translated: CASSLSGIDEKLFF.

The rearrangement links TRBV4-1 to TRBJ2-1, with D tentatively TRBD2 (5 bases). This CDR3 has 13 residues. Deletions cut 4 bases from V and 5 bases from J, with 9 bases between. CDR1 and CDR2 from the germline V gene are MGHRA and YSYEKL. CDR3 nucleotide sequence: TGCGCCAGCAGCCCCTGGACTGACAATGAGCAGTTCTTC. Its protein product is CASSPWTDNEQFF.

This chain uses TRBV7-3 with TRBJ2-3; TRBD2 matches 14 bases. Germline values: CDR1 SGHTA, CDR2 FQGTGA. This CDR3 spans 19 amino acids. With 4 bases clipped from V and 5 bases from J, the junction kept 14 bases outside the gene matches. Here the CDR3 DNA reads TGTGCCAGCAGCTCACCCGGGACTAGCGGGAGTGGGGAGGGAGATACGCAGTATTTT. Its protein product is CASSSPGTSGSGEGDTQYF.